This T cell receptor (beta chain) originates from a study of shared clonotypes between healthy human individuals (dated by TCRdb to 2018 to 2021). Regarding the research as a whole: The cohort included three men and a couple of women between 18 and 49 years of age. Per donor, three plates each were used for CD4 naive and CD4 memory, two for CD8 naive, and one for CD8 memory. To estimate repertoire size and how much clonotypes are shared between individuals, the study performed deep sequencing of blood TCR repertoires from a few healthy adults. Different laboratories and diverse techniques were used to prepare libraries and sequence TCR repertoires, to increase sequencing depth and limit assay-specific biases. Each donor's leukapheresis produced roughly between roughly 0.94 and 9.5 billion PBMCs. Findings and caveats that apply to the study as a whole: Naive subsets generally had larger estimated clonotype richness than memory subsets. Sharing across several donors was observed for approximately 5% of naive CD4, over 3% of naive CD8, over 2% of memory CD4, and roughly 0.4% of memory CD8 clonotypes. Clonotypes shared by all four sorted-subset donors showed higher generation probabilities than non-shared clonotypes. Only blood was sampled, and tissue TCR repertoires likely differ from those in blood. Pairwise subsampling indicated that sequencing depth was expected to affect the degree of clonotype sharing among donors. Rarefaction of sorted-subset datasets indicated incomplete sequencing despite the large sequencing depth. Because the study included only a small number of donors, the genetic and exposure-history diversity represented was limited.

Of note for this clone: It lacks a known antigen. No base qualities exist here, and no much larger clone lies one base off it.

Using the deep immunoSEQ assay, multiplex PCR amplified TCR CDR3 regions from genomic DNA. For each cell subset, the extracted genomic DNA was distributed evenly across all wells of several immunoSEQ 96-well plates, and each plate served as one replicate. Each replicate PCR for sorted subsets received roughly 0.2 ug genomic DNA, equal to tens of thousands of T cell genomes. Purified libraries were quantified with a Qubit 3.0 fluorometer, sized on a Bioanalyzer 2100, and re-quantified with the KAPA Library Quantification kit. Each immunoSEQ 96-well plate was sequenced on its own single-read 150-cycle Illumina NextSeq 550 flow cell. For the original study's pipeline: The immunoSEQ output contained only junctional sequences without quality scores, so filtering could not match that applied to full-length reads. To assign V/J genes and CDR3, sequences were annotated against IMGT germline references using PyIR, a Python wrapper for IgBLAST v1.9. Any read was removed if the V/J assignment was weak (E-value above 1e-6), the CDR3 was missing, or the read contained stop codons, out-of-frame junctions, or ambiguous translated residues. V3J clonotypes were defined by identical inferred V gene, J gene, and CDR3 amino acid sequence. Percentage overlap between repertoires was calculated by dividing the number of shared unique clonotypes by the size of the smaller repertoire. RTK rarefaction, the Chao1 estimator, and Recon v2.1 estimates of unobserved clonotypes were used to assess repertoire richness. OLGA was used to compute generation probabilities for all TCRbeta clonotypes that the gDNA method yielded from a few donors. In TCRdb, the immuneACCESS table is reduced to in-frame sequences with V and J assigned. These tables do not hold every clone; where another copy was compared, an unresolved V gene accounts for under half, and the others remain unexplained. That table supplies the V and J calls and clone size; D and trimming were determined from the DNA. The sample has just over 2,000,000 clones on record, about 94% of them singletons. The ten largest clones add up to around 1.1% of the sample.

As encoded in the germline V gene, CDR1 is MGHRA while CDR2 is YSYEKL. V and J lose 4 bases and 0 bases, and a span of 15 bases separates them. From cysteine to phenylalanine, the CDR3 is 16 amino acids long. Only the CDR3 DNA is retained, 48 bases long and in frame from the first base. CD8 naive samples were obtained by positive selection for CCR7 among CD45RO-negative cells, yielding a CD45RA+CCR7+ population from which TemRA cells were excluded. The donors were healthy, HIV-negative adults with no recently reported acute infections or vaccinations. Only Caucasian adults living in Nashville, Tennessee, USA were represented among the donors. After blood collection by leukapheresis, PBMCs were isolated using Ficoll-Histopaque density gradient centrifugation and then cryopreserved in the vapor phase of liquid nitrogen. Purity and quantity of every magnetically sorted T cell population were checked by analytical flow cytometry. From each sorted fraction, genomic DNA was isolated and quantified by UV absorbance on a Nanodrop 2000c.

The sample comprised naive CD8+ T cells sorted from blood. What this sample's cell subset or site label stands for: CD45RA+CCR7+. The sequence came from a man between 18 and 35 years old in good health. This sequence uses TRBV4-1 and TRBJ1-1; no D gene is confidently identified. For the CDR3, the sequence is CASSPPGQFLNTEAFF. At the DNA level, the sequence is TGCGCCAGCAGCCCACCTGGGCAGTTTCTGAACACTGAAGCTTTCTTT.